This T cell receptor beta chain was recorded in a study of early T cells in non-severe SARS-CoV-2 infection. Overall study: Whole-blood bulk RNA, unsorted, was sequenced, and chains were unpaired. Regarding the study as a whole: VDJdb matching favored anti-spike CD8 responses, missing private and CD4 specificities.

Unique molecular identifiers (one per individual cDNA molecule) were attached. From the 5' RACE reads, TCRdb called clonotypes with MiXCR, one entry per CDR3 protein. The table lists some 67,000 distinct CDR3 sequences, around 14% of them singletons. Germline V gene data show CDR1 as SGDLS and CDR2 as YYNGEE. After removal of 2 bases from V and 2 bases from J, the junction contained 9 bases not matched to a gene. The CDR3 is 16 amino acids. This clonotype turned up a few times. The antigen is undetermined. The gene calls are TRBV9 and TRBJ2-5, with 7 positions matching TRBD2. Sequencing input: whole blood. The TCR comes from an adult who was a healthcare worker with PCR-confirmed SARS-CoV-2 infection or an uninfected control (not recorded which). CDR3 sequence reads: CASSVGGAVYQETQYF. In DNA, the CDR3 is TGTGCCAGCAGCGTGGGAGGGGCAGTTTATCAAGAGACCCAGTACTTC.